The T cell receptor beta chain under discussion was sequenced for a study of blood T cell repertoires in COVID-19. Study details: The study drew acute and convalescent COVID-19 samples from the United States, Italy and Spain. PBMCs, B-cell-depleted T cells, or T cells provided the cDNA or gDNA that made up the material.

Germline V gene lookup returns CDR1 SGDLS and CDR2 YYNGEE. This CDR3 contains 15 residues. V lost 4 bases, J lost 1 base, and 2 bases stayed unmatched. As handled by the study authors: Estimation of nucleated cell counts relied on the amplification of reference gene primers. Here immunoSEQ multiplex PCR was the method, and the copy in TCRdb shows in-frame clones only, minus some. V and J calls and clone size are as listed in that table; D and trimming were resolved from the DNA. Of around 190,000 clones listed, around 80% are singletons. The clonotype was recovered from a man in his 60s with acute or convalescent COVID-19. This chain uses TRBV9 with TRBJ2-1, with 10 bases identical to TRBD2. Material: peripheral blood. DNA of the CDR3: TGTGCCAGCAGCCTTAGCGGGAGGTCCTACAATGAGCAGTTCTTC. Protein product: CASSLSGRSYNEQFF.